The TCR beta chain under discussion was sequenced for a study of T cell repertoires in cytomegalovirus infection. Turning to the study itself: Recently described HLA-C-restricted plus well-studied HLA-B-restricted CMV epitopes were used. Study observations and caveats: HLA-C-restricted CMV clonotypes gave the most frequent clonotype in two of eight donors. Totalled public TCR beta family frequency picked out people who carried CMV plus the relevant HLA.

This clonotype was seen only a few times. Its antigen is unidentified. TCRdb fed the reads into MiXCR, producing one record per CDR3 protein. In the table there are fewer than 950,000 distinct CDR3 sequences, 32% of which are singletons. This specimen was cultured CD8+ T cells from PBMCs, taken from culture after CMV antigen stimulation. The sequence derives from a human donor in good health (CMV status not recorded). Some clones in this sample may be carry-over from other donors' samples.

This chain's CDR3 is CASSPRLAPYNEQFF. DNA for the CDR3: TGTGCCAGCAGCCCCCGACTAGCCCCCTACAATGAGCAGTTCTTC. V and J are TRBV9 and TRBJ2-1, with 7 bases fitting TRBD2. Trimming removed 4 bases from V and 2 bases from J; junction bases left unmatched: 6. CDR1 SGDLS and CDR2 YYNGEE come from the germline V gene. The CDR3 sequence is 15 residues long.